Below, 22 T cell receptor beta chains from the same sample are listed, as sequenced in a study of T cell repertoires in cytomegalovirus infection. TCRdb used MiXCR to reprocess the reads, holding one entry per CDR3 protein. The data contain 570,000 or so distinct CDR3 sequences, 35% to 50% of them seen just once; the ten biggest clones take up around 48%. Their cognate antigens are unknown. Sequencing used cultured PBMCs, obtained from culture after CMV antigen stimulation. These receptors were collected from a human donor in good health (CMV status not recorded). Some clones in this sample may be carry-over from other donors' samples.

Of note for this clonotype: The junction shows a germline mismatch at one end, possibly a read error. The chain has TRBV5-6 and TRBJ2-7; no definite D call. This CDR3 has 14 amino acids. The germline CDR1 and CDR2 sequences are SGHDT and YYEEEE. CDR3 DNA sequence: TGTGCCAGCAGCTTGGTACCTCTCTCCCACGAGCAGTACTTC. Translation gives CASSLVPLSHEQYF.

The rearrangement joins TRBV10-3 to TRBJ2-1, with 10 bases aligning to TRBD1. This CDR3 is 17 amino acids long. The germline V gene has CDR1 ENHRY and CDR2 SYGVKD. Trimming cost V 2 bases and J 4 bases; bases outside gene matches: 8. For the CDR3, the DNA is TGTGCCATCAGTGAGACCCGACAGGGGGCCGTGTACAATGAGCAGTTCTTC. Translated: CAISETRQGAVYNEQFF.

V and J are TRBV7-2 and TRBJ1-1; 9 bases are a match to TRBD1. V gave up 3 bases and J gave up 1 base; unmatched junction bases: 9. CDR1 and CDR2 (germline): SGHTA, FQGNSA. CDR3 length: 17 amino acids. The CDR3 nucleotides read TGTGCCAGCAGCTTGCAGGGACAGGGAAAATGGAACACTGAAGCTTTCTTT. Encoded protein: CASSLQGQGKWNTEAFF.

This clonotype was counted ten times or more. J is TRBJ2-1 and V is TRBV7-8, with 7 bases fitting TRBD2. Germline CDR1 is SGHVS and CDR2 is FQNEAQ. The CDR3 is made up of 15 amino acids. V dropped 0 bases and J dropped 7; count of bases not matched to a gene: 6. The CDR3, as DNA: TGTGCCAGCAGCTTAGCGATTAGCGGGCGGAATGAGCAGTTCTTC. Its protein is CASSLAISGRNEQFF.

V is TRBV3-1 and J is TRBJ2-5; D is unclear. V was shortened by 0 bases and J by 8 bases, with 10 bases between the two germline ends. This CDR3 has 13 amino acids. Germline-derived CDR1 and CDR2 are LGHDT and YNNKEL (reference sequence). The DNA of the CDR3 is TGTGCCAGCAGCCAAGATCTCTCCCCAACCCAGTACTTC. Amino acids: CASSQDLSPTQYF.

This chain uses TRBV4-1 with TRBJ2-5; possible D gene TRBD1, 6 bases. The ends were cut back, 0 bases at V and 5 bases at J, with 13 bases in the middle. From germline, CDR1 is MGHRA and CDR2 YSYEKL. The CDR3 loop spans 15 amino acids. CDR3 sequence (DNA): TGCGCCAGCAGCCAAGACCAAACAAGGGGGGAGACCCAGTACTTC. This encodes CASSQDQTRGETQYF.

This clonotype was found a few times. V is TRBV12-3 or TRBV12-4 and J is TRBJ2-5; D is perhaps TRBD2 (6 bases). The length of the CDR3 is 13 residues. V lost 5 bases and J lost 5, with 12 bases in between. The CDR3 DNA sequence: TGTGCCAGCAGTCCGGAGGGCCACGAGACCCAGTACTTC. As protein: CASSPEGHETQYF.

The chain combines TRBV12-3 or TRBV12-4 with TRBJ1-6; 10 bases agree with TRBD1. With V trimmed by 8 bases and J by 8 bases, 3 bases remained unmatched. The CDR3 has 13 amino acids. In DNA, the CDR3 is TGTGCCAGCCGGGACAGGGGTTATTCACCCCTCCACTTT. Translated: CASRDRGYSPLHF.

This chain uses TRBV29-1 with TRBJ2-3, with D perhaps TRBD2 (6 bases). Trimming removed 4 bases from V and 0 bases from J, with 17 bases in between. The CDR3 loop spans 16 amino acids. The germline gives CDR1 SQVTM, CDR2 ANQGSEA. The CDR3 coding sequence is TGCAGCGTTGCAGGGAGGAGGGAGATAAGCACAGATACGCAGTATTTT. Its protein product is CSVAGRREISTDTQYF.

There are a few counts of this clonotype. The J gene is TRBJ2-3, the V gene TRBV11-2; D gene uncertain. The V gene's germline CDR1 is SGHAT and CDR2 FQNNGV. The ends were cut back, 0 bases at V and 4 bases at J, with 14 bases in the middle. This CDR3 is built from 16 residues. As DNA, the CDR3 is TGTGCCAGCAGCTTAGATCTTACAGATGGGGCAGATACGCAGTATTTT. It specifies CASSLDLTDGADTQYF.

Many counts were recorded for this clonotype. V and J are TRBV11-2 and TRBJ2-1, with D tentatively TRBD2 (7 bases). The CDR3 sequence is 13 residues long. Germline values: CDR1 SGHAT, CDR2 FQNNGV. Deletions cut 7 bases from V and 10 bases from J, with 17 bases between. CDR3 DNA: TGTGCCAGCAACCCGGGGGGCGCGAGGGAGCAGTTCTTC. This sequence encodes CASNPGGAREQFF.

This clonotype was picked up a small number of times. The genes are TRBV7-2 and TRBJ1-2, with D maybe TRBD1 (5 bases). CDR1 and CDR2 from the germline V gene are SGHTA and FQGNSA. Trimming removed 1 base at V and 6 bases at J, with 21 bases between. This CDR3 spans 17 amino acids. The CDR3 DNA reads as TGTGCCAGCAGCTTAGGGAGGGATGAGGGCAGGGTAAATGGCTACACCTTC. Amino acid sequence: CASSLGRDEGRVNGYTF.

The chain has TRBV7-9 and TRBJ1-1, with TRBD1 matching 9 bases. The CDR3 runs to 13 residues. V lost 5 bases to trimming and J lost 7 bases; unmatched junction nucleotides: 5. Germline loops: CDR1 SEHNR, CDR2 FQNEAQ (reference sequence). The CDR3 sequence is CASSHGQGLEAFF. The DNA for the CDR3 is TGTGCCAGCAGCCACGGACAGGGGCTTGAAGCTTTCTTT.

This clonotype came up a few times. The chain couples TRBV24-1 to TRBJ2-5; no definite D call. Germline CDR1 KGHDR, CDR2 SFDVKD. CDR3 length: 12 residues. The germline V and J ends were trimmed by 3 bases and 2 bases, with 3 bases remaining between them. DNA of the CDR3: TGTGCCACCAGTGATACGCAAGAGACCCAGTACTTC. Translation gives CATSDTQETQYF.

This clonotype came up a few times. This chain uses TRBV7-8 with TRBJ2-1; D is unresolved. Germline CDR1 is SGHVS and CDR2 is FQNEAQ. V was trimmed by 0 bases and J by 0 bases, leaving 12 bases between them. CDR3 size: 17 residues. CDR3 in DNA: TGTGCCAGCAGCTTAGCGCCTACAGTAAGCTCCTACAATGAGCAGTTCTTC. It is translated as CASSLAPTVSSYNEQFF.

The V and J genes are TRBV15 and TRBJ2-7; possible D gene TRBD1, 6 bases. CDR3 length: 14 residues. V was shortened by 5 bases and J by 0 bases, with 11 bases between the two germline ends. Looked up from germline, CDR1 is LNHNV and CDR2 is YYDKDF (reference sequence). As DNA, the CDR3 is TGTGCCACCAGCTCCAGGGGAAACTCCTACGAGCAGTACTTC. Translated: CATSSRGNSYEQYF.

The chain couples TRBV10-3 to TRBJ1-1; D gene uncertain. Germline CDR1 and CDR2: ENHRY and SYGVKD. Trimming took 3 bases from V and 3 from J, leaving 11 bases between them. The CDR3 has 14 amino acids. The CDR3 loop is CAISEKEEDTEAFF. CDR3 DNA sequence: TGTGCCATCAGTGAAAAGGAGGAGGACACTGAAGCTTTCTTT.

This clonotype was recorded a few times. The CDR3 here is CASSPKGGGRDEQFF. CDR3 DNA sequence: TGTGCCAGCAGCCCTAAGGGCGGGGGGCGGGATGAGCAGTTCTTC. V is TRBV7-8 and J is TRBJ2-1; the match to TRBD2 covers 8 bases. The CDR3 is 15 amino acids. J was trimmed by 8 bases and V by 5 bases; bases with no gene match: 11. CDR1 SGHVS and CDR2 FQNEAQ come from the germline V gene. The variable domain in full, with the rest retrieved from reference TRBV7-8 and TRBJ2-1, is GAGVSQSPRYKVAKRGQDVALRCDPISGHVSLFWYQQALGQGPEFLTYFQNEAQLDKSGLPSDRFFAERPEGSVSTLKIQRTQQEDSAVYLCASSPKGGGRDEQFFGPGTRLTVL.

This clonotype was detected only a few times. The chain employs TRBV6-2 or TRBV6-3 and TRBJ2-7, with D possibly being TRBD1 or TRBD2 (5 bases each). V was shortened by 0 bases and J by 2 bases, with 14 bases between the two germline ends. CDR1 is MNHEY, CDR2 SVGEGT, per germline. The length of the CDR3 is 16 residues. This chain's CDR3 is CASSYSTGPQAYEQYF. The CDR3 region has the DNA TGTGCCAGCAGTTACTCGACGGGACCACAGGCCTACGAGCAGTACTTC.

This clonotype was found once. This chain joins TRBV7-6 and TRBJ2-7; D is uncertain. V shed 1 base and J shed 9 bases, with 10 bases lying between them. Germline V lookup: CDR1 SGHVS, CDR2 FNYEAQ. CDR3 length: 12 residues. CDR3 amino acids: CASSLVQNRQYF. In nucleotides, the CDR3 is TGTGCCAGCAGCTTAGTGCAGAACAGGCAGTACTTC.

The rearrangement links TRBV18 to TRBJ1-5, with 8 nucleotides matching TRBD1. The V gene end was trimmed by 3 bases and the J gene end by 4 bases; junction bases not matched to a gene: 8. Per the germline V gene, CDR1 is KGHSH and CDR2 is LQKENI. The CDR3 is 16 residues long. The DNA of the CDR3 is TGTGCCAGCTCACCTCCCGGACAGGGAATAAATCAGCCCCAGCATTTT. Its protein is CASSPPGQGINQPQHF.

This clonotype has at least ten counts. The rearrangement uses TRBV7-2 and TRBJ2-1; D is possibly TRBD1 or TRBD2 (5 bases each). The CDR3 sequence is 15 residues long. Per germline, CDR1 SGHTA and CDR2 FQGNSA. Between the trimmed V and J ends, which lost 5 bases and 3 bases, there was a span of 14 bases. CDR3 protein: CASSPGGDSYNEQFF. The CDR3 DNA reads TGTGCCAGCAGCCCAGGAGGAGACAGCTACAATGAGCAGTTCTTC.